This T cell receptor beta chain was profiled in a study of metastatic and nonmetastatic thyroid tumors. Nobody among the patients had been given any treatment before thyroid surgery. The CDR3 is 15 amino acids. Losses at the gene ends were 7 bases for V and 4 bases for J; bases not matched to a gene: 9. Germline CDR1 reads SGHVT; CDR2 reads SQSDAQ. TCRdb reassembled clones from the PCR reads with MiXCR. Here the sample spans tens of thousands of clones, about a sixth being singletons. The source of this sequence is a female donor with papillary thyroid cancer or a benign thyroid nodule (not recorded which). Some clones in this sample may be carry-over from other donors' samples. The genes are TRBV7-4 and TRBJ2-3, with 9 bases that match TRBD2. The sequenced sample consisted of blood. CDR3 in DNA: TGTGCCAGCATCTCTAGCGGGGCAGGGGCAGATACGCAGTATTTT. This sequence encodes CASISSGAGADTQYF.